The 23 T cell receptor beta chains below come from one sample, sequenced in a study of response to subunit inactivated influenza vaccine listed by TCRdb under 2018. Libraries were constructed by RT-PCR. Data came from an Illumina HiSeq 2500. TCRdb applied fastp at Q25 and MiXCR to the public reads, then kept only in-frame beta chains. Entries are consolidated by CDR3 protein sequence, retaining the most common genes and DNA. A total of 500,000 to 650,000 distinct CDR3 sequences appear in this sample, less than 10% of them only once. The ten largest account for roughly 13% of the sample. Here the sequenced sample was PBMCs from blood, taken 23 months after vaccination. Receptor source: a man in his fifties or sixties who received an inactivated influenza vaccine. Donor details come from another sample of the same person, matched by shared clones.

Many counts were recorded for this clonotype. The chain joins TRBV5-1 to TRBJ2-1; no firm D call. CDR3 length equals 17 residues. Germline CDR1 and CDR2: SGHRS and YFSETQ. Deletions cut 0 bases from V and 3 bases from J, with 16 bases between. In DNA form, the CDR3 reads TGCGCCAGCAGCTTGGAGGCCGATGTCTACCTCTACAATGAGCAGTTCTTC. It translates to CASSLEADVYLYNEQFF. The whole variable domain, remainder taken from reference TRBV5-1 and TRBJ2-1, is KAGVTQTPRYLIKTRGQQVTLSCSPISGHRSVSWYQQTPGQGLQFLFEYFSETQRNKGNFPGRFSGRQFSNSRSEMNVSTLELGDSALYLCASSLEADVYLYNEQFFGPGTRLTVL.

In its sample, this clonotype was seen a few times. This chain links TRBV4-1 with TRBJ2-7; a weak D match, TRBD1 (6 bases). The length of the CDR3 is 15 residues. Germline lookup yields CDR1 MGHRA and CDR2 YSYEKL. The V gene lost 1 base and the J gene lost 0 bases, with 10 bases spanning the gap. As DNA, the CDR3 is TGCGCCAGCAGCCAAGGATGGGGGCTCTCCTACGAGCAGTACTTC. Protein: CASSQGWGLSYEQYF.

This clonotype was recorded many times. The junction does not match germline at one end; this may be a read error. J is TRBJ2-2 and V is TRBV20-1, with D perhaps TRBD2 (6 bases). Germline values: CDR1 DFQATT, CDR2 SNEGSKA (reference sequence). The CDR3 is made up of 13 amino acids. The CDR3 reads CSASFRGTGELFF. The CDR3 region has the DNA TGCAGCGCTAGTTTTCGGGGGACCGGGGAGCTGTTTTTT.

This clonotype was picked up many times. CDR3 protein: CASSLDRTTYEQYF. Written as DNA, the CDR3 is TGTGCCAGCAGCTTGGACAGGACCACCTACGAGCAGTACTTC. This chain uses TRBV7-2 with TRBJ2-7, with TRBD1 matching 7 bases. V lost 3 bases to trimming and J lost 2 bases; unmatched junction nucleotides: 4. CDR1 is SGHTA, CDR2 FQGNSA, per germline. This CDR3 region has 14 residues.

The V and J genes are TRBV7-8 and TRBJ1-2; the match to TRBD1 covers 7 bases. Trimming took 2 bases from V and 1 from J; bases not matched to a gene: 16. Germline V gene lookup returns CDR1 SGHVS and CDR2 FQNEAQ. CDR3 size: 19 residues. CDR3 protein: CASSLIRFRTGVDNYGYTF. The CDR3 region has the DNA TGTGCCAGCAGCTTAATCCGGTTTCGGACAGGAGTTGATAACTATGGCTACACCTTC.

This clonotype was observed many times. Germline and junction disagree at one end, which may indicate a read error. This sequence joins TRBV10-3 and TRBJ2-7; 10 bases line up with TRBD1. CDR1 ENHRY and CDR2 SYGVKD come from the germline V gene. This CDR3 is built from 18 residues. CDR3 loop: CAISGDRGFLVGSNEQYF. In DNA form, the CDR3 reads TGTGCCATCAGTGGGGACAGGGGATTTCTTGTGGGCTCCAACGAGCAGTACTTC.

This clonotype was seen more than once but under ten times. The chain employs TRBV3-1 and TRBJ1-2; no clear D gene. The CDR3 spans 13 residues. V lost 1 base and J 6 bases, leaving 9 bases between the germline ends. In germline, CDR1 is LGHDT, CDR2 YNNKEL (reference sequence). The CDR3 bases are TGTGCCAGCAGCCAAGTAAGGGAGCATGGCTACACCTTC. It specifies CASSQVREHGYTF.

This clonotype was picked up a small number of times. J is TRBJ2-2 and V is TRBV30; D is uncertain. Germline V gene lookup returns CDR1 GTSNPN and CDR2 SVGIG (reference sequence). The V end was cut by 7 bases, the J end by 4 bases, with 16 bases between. There are 14 residues in the CDR3. CDR3 sequence (DNA): TGTGCCTCCACGTCCGCACAACCCACCGGGGAGCTGTTTTTT. It specifies CASTSAQPTGELFF.

This clonotype turned up a few times. The V gene is TRBV3-1, the J gene TRBJ1-2, with D maybe TRBD1 (5 bases). This CDR3 spans 14 amino acids. With 4 bases removed from V and 5 bases from J, the gap between germline ends came to 14 bases. The germline gives CDR1 LGHDT, CDR2 YNNKEL (reference sequence). In nucleotides, the CDR3 is TGTGCCAGCAGCCCCCGTCGACAGTTTTATGGCTACACCTTC. This sequence encodes CASSPRRQFYGYTF.

This clonotype was detected ten times or more. V is TRBV12-3 or TRBV12-4 and J is TRBJ2-5, with D maybe TRBD2 (5 bases). The CDR3 loop spans 13 amino acids. The V end was cut by 7 bases, the J end by 2 bases, with 11 bases between. CDR3 in DNA: TGTGCCAGCAAGAGGGTCCTACAAGAGACCCAGTACTTC. Translated: CASKRVLQETQYF.

This clonotype was recorded many times. CDR3 sequence: CASSLVGRISEAFF. CDR3 in DNA: TGCGCCAGCAGCTTGGTAGGCAGGATAAGCGAAGCTTTCTTT. The rearrangement links TRBV5-1 to TRBJ1-1; no definite D call. This CDR3 is 14 amino acids long. V lost 0 bases and J lost 8, with 14 bases in between. Germline CDR1 and CDR2: SGHRS and YFSETQ.

CDR3 in DNA: TGCGCCAGCAGCTTAGCTAGCGGGGAATACGAGCAGTACTTC. This encodes CASSLASGEYEQYF. The genes are TRBV5-1 and TRBJ2-7; 9 bases are a match to TRBD2. J gave up 4 bases and V 2 bases, and 4 bases lay outside the gene matches. CDR1 and CDR2 (germline): SGHRS, YFSETQ. CDR3 size: 14 residues. Variable domain in full (rest from reference TRBV5-1 and TRBJ2-7): KAGVTQTPRYLIKTRGQQVTLSCSPISGHRSVSWYQQTPGQGLQFLFEYFSETQRNKGNFPGRFSGRQFSNSRSEMNVSTLELGDSALYLCASSLASGEYEQYFGPGTRLTVT.

This clonotype was recorded at least ten times. V is TRBV2 and J is TRBJ2-5; TRBD1 matches at 7 bases. CDR1 SNHLY and CDR2 FYNNEI come from the germline V gene. This CDR3 spans 13 amino acids. The V gene end was trimmed by 4 bases and the J gene end by 3 bases; junction bases not matched to a gene: 2. The CDR3, as DNA: TGTGCCAGCAGTGGGACAGGAGAAGAGACCCAGTACTTC. Translating it yields CASSGTGEETQYF.

The chain has TRBV5-1 and TRBJ1-5; D is unresolved. V lost 4 bases, J lost 2 bases, and 13 bases lay in between. Looked up from germline, CDR1 is SGHRS and CDR2 is YFSETQ. The length of the CDR3 is 15 residues. DNA for the CDR3: TGCGCCAGCAGCCCCGCGGGGTACGGCAATCAGCCCCAGCATTTT. Its protein is CASSPAGYGNQPQHF.

This clonotype was observed a handful of times. The chain recombines TRBV10-3 with TRBJ2-3; TRBD2 agrees at 9 bases. V was clipped by 11 bases and J by 5 bases; unmatched bases: 14. The CDR3 sequence is 15 residues long. The germline V gene encodes CDR1 ENHRY and CDR2 SYGVKD. Here the CDR3 reads CALSWASGAGDTQYF. CDR3 bases: TGTGCCCTGTCTTGGGCTAGCGGGGCGGGAGATACGCAGTATTTT.

This clonotype showed up many times. The gene calls are TRBV6-5 and TRBJ2-1; D unclear. CDR1 MNHEY and CDR2 SVGAGI come from the germline V gene. The CDR3 consists of 10 residues. V was clipped by 8 bases and J by 8 bases, with 7 bases between them. CDR3: CASGWDEQFF. The CDR3 coding sequence is TGTGCCAGCGGGTGGGATGAGCAGTTCTTC.

This clonotype was seen a few times. The chain links TRBV20-1 to TRBJ1-1; no clear D. This CDR3 has 13 amino acids. V was pared by 3 bases and J by 0 bases, with 8 bases between. Germline V gene sequence: CDR1 DFQATT, CDR2 SNEGSKA (reference sequence). The chain's CDR3 is CSASFRLNTEAFF. The CDR3 DNA sequence: TGCAGTGCTAGCTTCAGGCTGAACACTGAAGCTTTCTTT.

CDR3 protein: CASSSQGEMAEQFF. Here the CDR3 DNA reads TGTGCCAGCTCTAGTCAGGGGGAGATGGCTGAGCAGTTCTTC. The chain is built from TRBV2 and TRBJ2-1, with TRBD1 identical over 7 bases. This CDR3 has 14 amino acids. Germline V lookup: CDR1 SNHLY, CDR2 FYNNEI. The J segment lost 9 bases and the V segment lost 8 bases, leaving 13 bases of the junction unmatched. Full variable domain (remainder filled in from reference TRBV2 and TRBJ2-1): EPEVTQTPSHQVTQMGQEVILRCVPISNHLYFYWYRQILGQKVEFLVSFYNNEISEKSEIFDDQFSVERPDGSNFTLKIRSTKLEDSAMYFCASSSQGEMAEQFFGPGTRLTVL.

Ten or more counts support this clonotype. The rearrangement links TRBV28 to TRBJ2-6, with 12 bases that match TRBD1. The CDR3 runs to 20 residues. Germline V gene sequence: CDR1 MDHEN, CDR2 SYDVKM. Trimming at V came to 5 bases and at J to 3 bases, leaving 14 bases not matched to a gene. The CDR3 DNA sequence: TGTGCCAGCAGTCCGAATCGGGGGGACAGGGGGCCTGGTGGGGCCAACGTCCTGACTTTC. Translating gives CASSPNRGDRGPGGANVLTF.

This sequence joins TRBV5-5 and TRBJ1-6; TRBD1 matches 10 bases. Germline trimming cut 3 bases from V and 13 bases from J; bases unmatched to any gene: 13. Germline V gene sequence: CDR1 SGHKS, CDR2 YYEKEE (reference sequence). The CDR3 contains 16 residues. The CDR3 DNA reads TGTGCCAGCAGCTATACCGGGACAGGGGATTCGGTCCCCCTCCACTTT. Amino acids: CASSYTGTGDSVPLHF.

The V and J genes are TRBV5-1 and TRBJ2-7, with 7 bases lining up with TRBD1. This CDR3 is 20 amino acids long. With 3 bases clipped from V and 0 bases from J, the junction kept 21 bases outside the gene matches. Germline V gene data show CDR1 as SGHRS and CDR2 as YFSETQ. CDR3 nucleotides: TGCGCCAGCAGCTCAAGACGGACAGGCCTCTTCTCACATCTCTCCTACGAGCAGTACTTC. Amino acid sequence: CASSSRRTGLFSHLSYEQYF.

This clonotype has a count of ten or more. V gene TRBV12-3 or TRBV12-4 combines with J gene TRBJ1-2, with TRBD1 as a possible D gene (5 bases). The CDR3 is 12 amino acids. Trimming removed 0 bases from V and 7 bases from J, with 6 bases in between. The CDR3 sequence: CASSLAGGGYTF. The CDR3 coding sequence is TGTGCCAGCAGTTTAGCGGGGGGTGGCTACACCTTC.

The V and J genes are TRBV18 and TRBJ2-2; tentatively, D is TRBD1 (6 bases). Germline V gives CDR1 KGHSH, CDR2 LQKENI. The CDR3 runs 15 residues. V was clipped by 6 bases and J by 5 bases, with 16 bases between them. The DNA for the CDR3 is TGTGCCAGCTCCTCCTCGAGACAGGTGACCGGGGAGCTGTTTTTT. Amino acid sequence: CASSSSRQVTGELFF.